The clone carrying this T cell receptor (beta chain) appeared a few times. The antigen is undetermined. The data derive from a study of T-cell memory formation after mild COVID-19. Whole-study results and caveats: CD8+ contracting clones occupied EMRA, while CD4+ ones occupied mainly CM and EM. A balance of CD4 and CD8 characterized clones contracting day 15 to 85, whereas later expanders leaned CD4+.

TCRdb re-analysed the 5' RACE reads in MiXCR, keeping a single row per CDR3 protein. Of 150,000 to 200,000 distinct CDR3 sequences listed, 20% to 25% are singletons. Trimming cost V 3 bases and J 0 bases, with 8 bases left between them. Germline CDR1 reads LGHNA; CDR2 reads YSLEER. The CDR3 is made up of 14 amino acids. The origin of this receptor is an adult woman who had mild COVID-19 (a few samples of this study predate the infection). Cell type and time point are not known. This chain joins TRBV4-3 and TRBJ1-1; D possibly corresponds to TRBD1 (6 bases). Specimen: PBMCs or a T cell subset sorted from them (not recorded which). CDR3 coding DNA: TGCGCCAGCAGCCACGGACAGATGAACACTGAAGCTTTCTTT. Its protein product is CASSHGQMNTEAFF.